This T cell receptor beta chain was identified in a study of cytomegalovirus exposure and HLA in healthy donors (TCRdb year 2017). At the level of the whole study: An earlier analysis of 587 of the donors reported under 300 Gb of sequence data and approximately 120 million unique TCR beta sequences obtained from 180 million or so T cells. In a later genetic analysis, genome-wide SNP genotypes for about three fifths of the 666 donors were used, and that subset was treated as a discovery cohort. Of the approximately 400 genotyped donors, less than 90% were placed in the genetic ancestry cluster associated with self-reported Caucasian donors. The study aimed to test whether signatures of past pathogen exposure could be identified by cataloging public T cell receptors. In the later analysis, no new phenotypic data were used to find candidate immune exposures; instead, reliance was placed on TCR beta sequences and their occurrence across donors. The study profiled the T cell repertoires of under 850 subjects by immunosequencing and related them to cytomegalovirus serostatus. In an earlier analysis of around 540 of the donors, high-throughput TCR beta sequencing was used to judge whether each TCR beta V gene segment behaved as functional or pseudogenic. To study patterns of TCR occurrence, a later analysis re-analyzed previously published TCR beta repertoires from several hundred donors and added high-resolution HLA genotyping. Among roughly 400 genotyped donors of the cohort, an average of about 240,000 unique TCR beta nucleotide sequences were sequenced per donor, 15% to 20% of them non-productive. To predict cytomegalovirus infection status, the study brought together high-throughput TCR immunosequencing, statistical association of individual TCRs with disease status, and machine learning. Donor age, sex, ethnicity and CMV serostatus were compiled together with the repertoire data. Class I and class II HLA loci were covered by the typing at four-digit resolution. All discovery cohort repertoires had been generated using a single sequencing platform. Because of strong linkage in the cohort, 5 or 6 DR-DQ haplotypes were treated as single units for association and clustering. About 330 gigabases of sequencing data and 75 million to 85 million unique TCR sequences made up an early release that covered several hundred HLA-typed donors. A separate validation cohort of 100 to 150 different subjects was used in addition to the approximately 670-subject first cohort. Typing coverage differed by locus: A, B, C, DRB1 and DQB1 were typed in roughly 629-640 donors, DQA1 in around 500, DPA1 in approximately 610, and DPB1 in approximately 450. Paper-wide results and their limitations: Presence/absence analyses assumed roughly uniform sequencing depth across donors, an assumption that may not hold. Correlated functional status among segregating V segments might be attributable to linkage disequilibrium, but an unknown experimental factor could not be ruled out. A further reported finding was that TCR beta sequences accurately predicted the HLA-A and HLA-B alleles for most subjects in the first cohort. Some IMGT-functional V segments, including TRBV6-2 and TRBV6-3, could not be distinguished by the 87-base-pair reads and were therefore excluded. In a later analysis, HLA-associated TCR beta chains showed more clonal expansion and lower generation probabilities than non-associated chains that were equally common. An association between a missense DCLRE1C variant and V-gene and J-gene trimming of TCR beta chains was found in a later genetic analysis and replicated in an independent cohort. The authors suggested that the approach could potentially be generalized to other disease states and immunological phenotypes. Most TCR sequences were observed very rarely across donors, whereas some public TCRs were present in many individuals. In this cohort, only TCR beta chains were sequenced, and detectable features were limited by the absence of alpha or paired-chain data. In an earlier analysis of about 600 of the donors, most TCR beta V segments appeared in productive rearrangements about 90% or about 30% of the time, broadly matching IMGT annotations. The sequencing pipeline was judged likely to have produced a cluster of highly shared sequence variants as a technical artifact. At a false discovery rate of 0.05, a later analysis linked fewer than 20,000 TCR beta sequences to specific HLA alleles. In the study, roughly 160 TCR beta chains were listed as associated with cytomegalovirus. HLA typing was unavailable for some donors at each locus, so association tests used only the typed subset. Assigning TCR associations to individual alleles was difficult when HLA alleles, especially DR and DQ, strongly co-occurred. In vitro tests confirmed that a few of the cytomegalovirus-associated TCR beta chains recognize cytomegalovirus antigens. The classifier was reported to diagnose cytomegalovirus status with high specificity and sensitivity in both the original and validation cohorts. The only immune exposure information available for the cohort was CMV serostatus. A later analysis found that most CMV-associated TCR beta chains appeared HLA-restricted, with HLA associations seemingly driven largely by CMV exposure. According to a later analysis, TCR association rates differed among HLA loci, with DRB1 alleles showing the most associated TCRs and HLA-C alleles showing the fewest. Because counts were too low, approximately 15 rarely observed V segments, including chromosome 9 orphons, were excluded from the earlier analysis of 587 of the donors. According to a later genetic analysis, donors in an Asian-associated ancestry cluster had fewer N-insertions in productive TCRs than the approximately 700-donor mean. In a later analysis, several top co-occurrence clusters were reported to appear linked to parvovirus B19, influenza, CMV and Epstein-Barr virus.

Libraries were made using the immunoSEQ multiplex PCR assay. For the multiplex PCR, a mixture combining 60 forward primers for TCR Vbeta segments and 13 reverse primers for TCR Jbeta segments was used. A multiplex PCR assay on genomic DNA amplified the CDR3 region of rearranged TCR beta genes. Amplified TCR beta libraries were sequenced as 87-base-pair reads on the Illumina HiSeq System. The original methods were these. A later analysis tallied roughly 78 million unique TCR beta chains across the 700 or so repertoires, and approximately 12 million of those chains were shared by two or more donors. Raw reads were error-corrected and collapsed into unique sequences by a nearest-neighbor algorithm in which closely related sequences were merged to remove PCR and sequencing errors. CDR3 sequences were aligned to IMGT reference sequences to assign V, D and J gene segments. Each retained sequence needed at least a six-nucleotide match to both a V gene segment and a J gene segment. A rearrangement was called productive if the CDR3 had no stop codons and remained in frame with V and J, and every other rearrangement was called non-productive. Following IMGT convention, CDR3 was defined as the stretch from the second conserved V-encoded cysteine up to the conserved J-encoded phenylalanine. The earlier analysis of about 590 of the donors excluded sequences that lacked an unambiguous match to a single V gene segment. An earlier analysis of almost 600 of the donors classified V segments as functional when productive rearrangements were above 56.7% and as segregating when the standard deviation between donors was above 5%. A statistical classification framework was developed to diagnose cytomegalovirus status using the catalog of TCR beta chain sequences. A later analysis assigned V and J genes by comparing TCR nucleotide sequences with IMGT/GENE-DB human TR gene sequences. The TCRdist pipeline was used in a later analysis to assign CDR3 sequences and most-parsimonious VDJ recombination scenarios. In a later analysis, each TCR beta chain was defined by its CDR3 amino acid sequence together with its V-gene family, and reads lacking a unique V-gene family were excluded. To address suspected cross-contamination and a sequencing artifact, a later analysis removed a few hundred highly shared, low-generation-probability nucleotide sequences. For each public chain, a later analysis derived a clonal expansion index from normalized ranks of inferred template counts within each repertoire. A later analysis computed generation probabilities with a VDJ recombination model fitted to out-of-frame rearrangements, and checked the results against IGoR. A later analysis scored TCR-TCR, TCR-HLA and TCR-CMV co-occurrence with hypergeometric tests, applying a repertoire-size bias correction to TCR pairs. False discovery rates were estimated in a later analysis by permuting HLA or CMV assignments 20 times. In a later analysis, co-occurring TCRs were grouped using DBSCAN, with TCRdist sequence similarity added in when clustering inside HLA-allele-positive subsets. Repertoires with fewer than 30,000 or more than 120,000 public chains were left out of co-occurrence clustering, as were five repertoires with anomalous nucleotide sharing. Entries here come from immuneACCESS through TCRdb and include only in-frame sequences with V and J called. Some clones fail to appear in such tables; in the studies checked, an unresolved V gene covers under half of the shortfall, and the cause of the remainder is unknown. That table supplies the V and J calls and clone size; D and trimming were determined from the DNA. The sample has 180,000 or so clones on record, over 75% of them singletons. Together, the top ten hold approximately 2% of the sample.

Remarks on this clone: The clone's antigen remains unknown. Base qualities are not at hand, and no much larger clone is one base apart.

The cohort consisted of 600 to 700 healthy bone marrow donors. All cohort members were sampled while nominally healthy, although unrecorded immune exposures were likely present. The donor was CMV seronegative and was included in the group of a few hundred seronegative cohort members. A peripheral blood sample was provided by each donor, and peripheral blood mononuclear cells were used for TCR beta sequencing. The Qiagen DNeasy Blood Extraction Kit was used to extract genomic DNA from the blood cell samples. The CDR3 spans 15 residues, from the cysteine through the phenylalanine. The kept DNA is CDR3 alone, 45 bases in frame from the first base. The germline V gene encodes CDR1 MNHNS and CDR2 SASEGT. Cut back by 6 bases and 0 bases, the V and J ends lie 12 bases apart.

Sequencing input: PBMCs. This receptor chain uses TRBV6-1 and TRBJ2-4; the D segment could be TRBD2, given 5 matching bases. The sequence derives from a woman in her 30s in good health and CMV-seronegative. In nucleotides, the sequence is TGTGCCAGCAGCGCGACTGGACTAGCCAAAAACATTCAGTACTTC. The translation is CASSATGLAKNIQYF.